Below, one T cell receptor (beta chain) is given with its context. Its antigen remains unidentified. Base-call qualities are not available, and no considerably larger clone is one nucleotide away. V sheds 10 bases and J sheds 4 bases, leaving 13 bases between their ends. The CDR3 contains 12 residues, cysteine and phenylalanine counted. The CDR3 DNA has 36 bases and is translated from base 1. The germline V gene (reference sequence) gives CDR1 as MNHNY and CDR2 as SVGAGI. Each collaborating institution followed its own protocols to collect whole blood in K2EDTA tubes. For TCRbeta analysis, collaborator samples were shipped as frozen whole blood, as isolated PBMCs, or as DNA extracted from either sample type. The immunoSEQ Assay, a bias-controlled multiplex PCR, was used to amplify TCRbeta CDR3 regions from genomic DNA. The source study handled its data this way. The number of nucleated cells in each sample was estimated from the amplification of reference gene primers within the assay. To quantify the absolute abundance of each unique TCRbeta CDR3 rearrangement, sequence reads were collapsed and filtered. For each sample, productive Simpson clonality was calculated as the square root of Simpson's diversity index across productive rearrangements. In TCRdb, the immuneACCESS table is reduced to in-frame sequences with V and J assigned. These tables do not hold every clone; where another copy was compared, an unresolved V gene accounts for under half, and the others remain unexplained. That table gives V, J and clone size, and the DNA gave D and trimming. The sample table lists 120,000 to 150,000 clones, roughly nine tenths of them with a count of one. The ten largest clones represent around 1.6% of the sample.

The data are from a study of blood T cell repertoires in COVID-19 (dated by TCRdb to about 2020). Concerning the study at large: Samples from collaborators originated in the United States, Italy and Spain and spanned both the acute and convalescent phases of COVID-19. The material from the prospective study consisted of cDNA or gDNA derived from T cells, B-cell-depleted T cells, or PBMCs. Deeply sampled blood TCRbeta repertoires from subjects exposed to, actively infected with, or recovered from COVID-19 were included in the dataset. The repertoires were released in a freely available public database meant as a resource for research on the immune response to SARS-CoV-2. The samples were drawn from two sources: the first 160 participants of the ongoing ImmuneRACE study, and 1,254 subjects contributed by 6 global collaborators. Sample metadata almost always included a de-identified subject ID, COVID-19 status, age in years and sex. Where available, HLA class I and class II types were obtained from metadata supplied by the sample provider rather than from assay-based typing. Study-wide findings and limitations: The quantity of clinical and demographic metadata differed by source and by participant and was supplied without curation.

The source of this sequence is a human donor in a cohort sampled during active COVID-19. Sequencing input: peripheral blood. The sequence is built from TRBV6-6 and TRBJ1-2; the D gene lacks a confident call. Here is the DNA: TGTGCCACCTCTACCCCAGGCTATGGCTACACCTTC. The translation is CATSTPGYGYTF.